The T cell receptor (beta chain) described here comes from a study of T cell repertoires in cytomegalovirus infection. Study-wide findings and caveats: Predominance within the ex vivo response was attributable to HLA-C-restricted CMV-specific TCR beta clonotypes.

One entry per CDR3 protein, called by TCRdb with MiXCR from the reads. The data show about 260,000 distinct CDR3 sequences, with 8% to 9.5% seen just once and about 15% held by the top ten. There are many counts of this clonotype. The antigen remains undetermined. In germline, CDR1 is SGHRS, CDR2 YFSETQ. V dropped 4 bases and J dropped 1 base, with 14 bases sitting between them. The CDR3 has 15 amino acids. The chain joins TRBV5-1 to TRBJ1-1; D is undetermined. This TCR was sampled from a human donor in good health (CMV status not recorded). Some clones in this sample may be carry-over from other donors' samples. Sequencing was done on a sample of PBMCs. The CDR3 DNA reads as TGCGCCAGCAGCGGGCGAGGGAGAACGAACACTGAAGCTTTCTTT. The encoded protein is CASSGRGRTNTEAFF.